Below are 11 T cell receptor beta chains sequenced from a single sample in a study of control samples from healthy donors and cancer patients. Repertoires were generated with immunoSEQ multiplex PCR, while TCRdb's copy carries only in-frame clones and drops some. The sample has about 410,000 clones; 90% are singletons. The sample comprised PBMCs. These receptors were obtained from a man aged 35-49 years with head and neck cancer.

This clone was detected once. The V gene is TRBV7-3, the J gene TRBJ2-2; 9 bases map to TRBD2. CDR1 SGHTA and CDR2 FQGTGA come from the germline V gene. CDR3 size: 16 residues. The junction had 0 bases not matched to a gene; V was cut back by 0 bases and J by 1 base. Here the CDR3 DNA reads TGTGCCAGCAGCTTAACTAGCGGGGGGAACACCGGGGAGCTGTTTTTT. It specifies CASSLTSGGNTGELFF.

This rearrangement joins TRBV9 to TRBJ2-7, with TRBD1 identical over 8 bases. Germline CDR1 and CDR2: SGDLS and YYNGEE. V was clipped by 3 bases and J by 0 bases; unmatched bases: 2. The CDR3 covers 14 residues. CDR3 amino acids: CASSADRGSYEQYF. In DNA, the CDR3 is TGTGCCAGCAGCGCCGACAGGGGCTCCTACGAGCAGTACTTC.

The rearrangement joins TRBV7-8 to TRBJ2-5; TRBD1 agrees at 9 bases. V dropped 5 bases and J dropped 7; count of bases not matched to a gene: 8. This CDR3 spans 14 amino acids. Germline CDR1 is SGHVS and CDR2 is FQNEAQ. CDR3 DNA: TGTGCCAGCAGCGCCAGGACAGGGGAAGTGACCCAGTACTTC. As protein: CASSARTGEVTQYF.

V gene TRBV18 combines with J gene TRBJ2-7, with 7 bases aligning to TRBD1. CDR1 and CDR2 from the germline V gene are KGHSH and LQKENI. The CDR3 sequence is 14 residues long. After removal of 0 bases from V and 4 bases from J, the junction contained 3 bases not matched to a gene. The CDR3 is CASSPPKGAYEQYF. The CDR3 bases are TGTGCCAGCTCACCACCTAAGGGGGCTTACGAGCAGTACTTC.

The J gene is TRBJ2-3, the V gene TRBV9; D gene unclear. V gave up 0 bases and J gave up 4 bases, with 12 bases separating them. The CDR3 loop spans 15 amino acids. Germline CDR1 reads SGDLS; CDR2 reads YYNGEE. CDR3 sequence: CASSVGGNTADTQYF. The CDR3 bases are TGTGCCAGCAGCGTAGGTGGGAATACCGCAGATACGCAGTATTTT.

The genes are TRBV3-1 (or the pseudogene TRBV3-2) and TRBJ2-7; D perhaps matches TRBD2 (5 bases). Germline CDR1 and CDR2: LGHDT and YNNKEL (reference sequence). The V and J ends lost 4 bases and 6 bases respectively, with 13 bases between them. This CDR3 is built from 13 residues. The CDR3 DNA follows: TGTGCCAGCAGCCCTAGCCTCGGGCTCGAGCAGTACTTC. Encoded protein: CASSPSLGLEQYF.

V and J are TRBV11-2 and TRBJ2-3, with D possibly being TRBD2 (6 bases). Germline V gene sequence: CDR1 SGHAT, CDR2 FQNNGV. The CDR3 contains 15 residues. The V end was cut by 2 bases, the J end by 0 bases, with 9 bases between. The CDR3 nucleotides read TGTGCCAGCAGCTTACGCGGGGTAAGCACAGATACGCAGTATTTT. It is translated as CASSLRGVSTDTQYF.

The V and J genes are TRBV6-1 and TRBJ1-1; D remains ambiguous. Germline V gene sequence: CDR1 MNHNS, CDR2 SASEGT. The V end was cut by 4 bases, the J end by 0 bases, with 15 bases between. This CDR3 is built from 16 residues. DNA for the CDR3: TGTGCCAGCAGTGGACATTTTGGGATCATGAACACTGAAGCTTTCTTT. Its translation is CASSGHFGIMNTEAFF.

The chain has TRBV28 and TRBJ1-2, with TRBD1 matching over 7 bases. The V gene end was trimmed by 4 bases and the J gene end by 5 bases; junction bases not matched to a gene: 4. The CDR3 is 13 residues long. Germline-derived CDR1 and CDR2 are MDHEN and SYDVKM. The DNA of the CDR3 is TGTGCCAGCAGTTCCGGGACAGTTTATGGCTACACCTTC. Translated: CASSSGTVYGYTF.

The chain uses TRBV4-1 and TRBJ2-6; 8 bases line up with TRBD1. This CDR3 is 18 amino acids long. From germline, CDR1 is MGHRA and CDR2 YSYEKL. The V gene end was trimmed by 1 base and the J gene end by 1 base; junction bases not matched to a gene: 6. This CDR3 is CASSQGRTGISGANVLTF. The CDR3, as DNA: TGCGCCAGCAGCCAAGGACGGACAGGGATATCTGGGGCCAACGTCCTGACTTTC.

The J gene is TRBJ2-7, the V gene TRBV2, with D uncertain. Trimming pared 8 bases from V and 1 base from J, leaving 6 bases between. This CDR3 has 11 residues. Germline values: CDR1 SNHLY, CDR2 FYNNEI. The CDR3, as DNA: TGTGCCAGCCTGAAGTCCTACGAGCAGTACTTC. This sequence encodes CASLKSYEQYF.